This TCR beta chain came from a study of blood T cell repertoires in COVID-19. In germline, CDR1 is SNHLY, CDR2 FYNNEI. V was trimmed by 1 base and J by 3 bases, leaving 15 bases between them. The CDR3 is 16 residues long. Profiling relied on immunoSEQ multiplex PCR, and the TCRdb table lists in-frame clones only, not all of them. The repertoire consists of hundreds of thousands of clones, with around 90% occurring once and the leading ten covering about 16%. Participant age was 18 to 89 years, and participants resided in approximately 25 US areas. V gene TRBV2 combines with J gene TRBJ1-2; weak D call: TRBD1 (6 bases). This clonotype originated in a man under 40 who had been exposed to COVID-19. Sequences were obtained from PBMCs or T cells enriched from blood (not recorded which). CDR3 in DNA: TGTGCCAGCAGTGAAGAGACAGGCCTGTGGGACTATGGCTACACCTTC. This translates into CASSEETGLWDYGYTF.